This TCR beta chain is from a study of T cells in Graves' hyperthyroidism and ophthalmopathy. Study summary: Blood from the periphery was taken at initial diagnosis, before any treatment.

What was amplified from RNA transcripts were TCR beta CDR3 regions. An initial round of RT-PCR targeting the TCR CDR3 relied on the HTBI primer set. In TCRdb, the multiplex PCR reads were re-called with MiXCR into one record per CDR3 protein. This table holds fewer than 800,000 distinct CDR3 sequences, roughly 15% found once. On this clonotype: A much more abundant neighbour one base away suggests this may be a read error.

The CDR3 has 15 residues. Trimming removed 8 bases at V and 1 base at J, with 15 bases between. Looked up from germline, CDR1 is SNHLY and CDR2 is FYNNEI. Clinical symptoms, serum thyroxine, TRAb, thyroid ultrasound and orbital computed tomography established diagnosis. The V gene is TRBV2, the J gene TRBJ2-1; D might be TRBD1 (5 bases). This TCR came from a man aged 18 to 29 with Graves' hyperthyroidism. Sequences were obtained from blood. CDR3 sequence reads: CASCLSQGSYNEQFF. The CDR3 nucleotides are TGTGCCAGCTGCTTATCCCAGGGTTCCTACAATGAGCAGTTCTTC.